This T cell receptor beta chain was sequenced in a study of Graves' ophthalmopathy and Graves' hyperthyroidism. CDR3 length: 16 residues. V lost 4 bases and J lost 1; bases outside the gene matches: 10. Germline CDR1 and CDR2: MGHDK and SYGVNS. This clonotype occurred many times. The study amplified TCR beta CDR3 regions using RNA transcripts. An opening RT-PCR round employed HTBI primers and preceded a second-round multiplex PCR. TCRdb processed the multiplex PCR reads anew with MiXCR; each CDR3 protein has one entry. Among under 350,000 distinct CDR3 sequences listed, about a sixth were seen once. The specimen sequenced was peripheral blood. The chain couples TRBV25-1 to TRBJ2-7; TRBD1 aligns across 7 bases. This sequence was found in an adult man with Graves' ophthalmopathy. CDR3 residues: CASSANTGDLSYEQYF. The CDR3 nucleotides are TGTGCCAGCAGTGCAAACACAGGGGACCTTTCCTACGAGCAGTACTTC.